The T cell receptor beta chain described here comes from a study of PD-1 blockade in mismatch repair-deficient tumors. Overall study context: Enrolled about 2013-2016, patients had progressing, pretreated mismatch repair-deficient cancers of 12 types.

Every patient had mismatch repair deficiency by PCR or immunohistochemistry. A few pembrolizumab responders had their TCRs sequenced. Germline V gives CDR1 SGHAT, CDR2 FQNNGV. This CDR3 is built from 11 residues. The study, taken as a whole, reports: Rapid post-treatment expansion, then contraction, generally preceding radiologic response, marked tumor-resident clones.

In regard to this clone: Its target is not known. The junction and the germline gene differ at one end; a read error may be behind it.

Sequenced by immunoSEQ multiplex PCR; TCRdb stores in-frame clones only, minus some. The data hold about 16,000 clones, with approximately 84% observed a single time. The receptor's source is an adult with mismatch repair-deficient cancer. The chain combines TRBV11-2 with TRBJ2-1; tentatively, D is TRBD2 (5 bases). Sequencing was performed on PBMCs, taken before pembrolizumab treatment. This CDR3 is CSSTLGEEQFF. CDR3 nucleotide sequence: TGTTCCAGCACCCTTGGGGAGGAGCAGTTCTTC.